This T cell receptor (beta chain) was recovered during a study of cytomegalovirus exposure and HLA in healthy donors. Study context: The study placed about four fifths of its approximately 380 genotyped donors in the Caucasian-associated ancestry cluster.

Comments on this clone: Antigen: not known.

The study ran its PCR with 60 Vbeta and 13 Jbeta primers. Only in-frame clones appear in the TCRdb table, and some are missing; sequencing was by immunoSEQ multiplex PCR. Among around 84,000 clones, 60% to 80% were seen once, and the ten largest hold 3% to 3.5%. Study findings and constraints: Later analysis demonstrated an association between a missense DCLRE1C variant and TCR beta V- and J-gene trimming.

Regarding donors, all were healthy bone marrow donors. Germline loops: CDR1 MNHNS, CDR2 SASEGT. The CDR3 consists of 16 residues. V lost 3 bases, J lost 5 bases, and 10 bases stayed unmatched. Sequenced material: PBMCs. The sequence was obtained from a man aged 45-65 years in good health and CMV-seronegative. This chain joins TRBV6-1 and TRBJ1-5, with 7 bases identical to TRBD1. DNA of the CDR3: TGTGCCAGCAGTGAGCCCCCAGCAGGGGGGCATCAGCCCCAGCATTTT. Encoded protein: CASSEPPAGGHQPQHF.